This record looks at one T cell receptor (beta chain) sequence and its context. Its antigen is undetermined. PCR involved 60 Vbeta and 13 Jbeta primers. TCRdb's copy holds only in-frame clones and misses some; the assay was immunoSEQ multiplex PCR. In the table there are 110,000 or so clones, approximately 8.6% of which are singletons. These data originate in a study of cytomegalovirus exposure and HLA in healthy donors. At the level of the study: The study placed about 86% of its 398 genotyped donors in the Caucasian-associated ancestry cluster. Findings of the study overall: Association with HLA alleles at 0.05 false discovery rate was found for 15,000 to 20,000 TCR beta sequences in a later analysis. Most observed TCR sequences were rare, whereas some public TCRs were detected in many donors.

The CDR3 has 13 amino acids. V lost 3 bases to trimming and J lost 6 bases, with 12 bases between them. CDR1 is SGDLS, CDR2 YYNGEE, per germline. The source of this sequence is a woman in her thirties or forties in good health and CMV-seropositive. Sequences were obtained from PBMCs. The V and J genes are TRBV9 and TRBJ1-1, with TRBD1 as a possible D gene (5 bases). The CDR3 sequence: CASSGRVFAEAFF. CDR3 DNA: TGTGCCAGCAGCGGCAGGGTATTTGCTGAAGCTTTCTTT.